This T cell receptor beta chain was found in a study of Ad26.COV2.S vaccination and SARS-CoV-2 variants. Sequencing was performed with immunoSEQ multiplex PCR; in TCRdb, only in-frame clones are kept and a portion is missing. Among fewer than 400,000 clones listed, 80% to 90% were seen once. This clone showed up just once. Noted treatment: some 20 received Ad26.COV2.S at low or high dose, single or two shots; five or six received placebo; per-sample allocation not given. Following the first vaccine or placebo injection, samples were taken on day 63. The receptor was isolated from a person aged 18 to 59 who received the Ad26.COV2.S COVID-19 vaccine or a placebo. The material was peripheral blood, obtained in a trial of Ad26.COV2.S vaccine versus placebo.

CDR3 sequence reads: CASSRDREGQPQHF. CDR3 DNA: TGTGCCAGCAGTCGGGACAGGGAGGGTCAGCCCCAGCATTTT. The rearrangement uses TRBV11-2 and TRBJ1-5; the match to TRBD1 covers 9 bases. Germline CDR1 is SGHAT and CDR2 is FQNNGV. The CDR3 has 14 amino acids. V lost 6 bases to trimming and J lost 6 bases; unmatched junction nucleotides: 6.